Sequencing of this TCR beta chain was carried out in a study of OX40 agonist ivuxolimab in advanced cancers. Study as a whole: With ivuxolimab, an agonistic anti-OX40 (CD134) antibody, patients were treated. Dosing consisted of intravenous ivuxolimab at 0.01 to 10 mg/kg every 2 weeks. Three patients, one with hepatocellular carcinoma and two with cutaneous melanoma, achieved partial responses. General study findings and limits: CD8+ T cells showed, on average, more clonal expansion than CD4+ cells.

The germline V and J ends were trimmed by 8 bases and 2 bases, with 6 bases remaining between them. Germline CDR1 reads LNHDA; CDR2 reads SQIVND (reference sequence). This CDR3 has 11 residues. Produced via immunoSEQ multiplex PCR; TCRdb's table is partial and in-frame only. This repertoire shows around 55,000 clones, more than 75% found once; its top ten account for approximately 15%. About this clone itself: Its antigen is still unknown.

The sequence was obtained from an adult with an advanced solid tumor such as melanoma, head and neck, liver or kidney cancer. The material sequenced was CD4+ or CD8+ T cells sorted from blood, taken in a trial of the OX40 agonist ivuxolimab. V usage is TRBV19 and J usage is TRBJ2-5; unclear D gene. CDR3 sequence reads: CASSQQETQYF. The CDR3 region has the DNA TGTGCCAGTTCACAACAAGAGACCCAGTACTTC.